This T cell receptor beta chain was captured by sequencing in a study of OX40 agonist ivuxolimab in advanced cancers. Study overall: Patients received ivuxolimab, an agonistic anti-OX40 (CD134) antibody.

Profiled with immunoSEQ multiplex PCR; TCRdb holds only in-frame clones, not every one. The sample yields some 91,000 clones, about 87% seen once. This CDR3 has 14 amino acids. Losses at the gene ends were 4 bases for V and 9 bases for J; bases not matched to a gene: 5. CDR1 SNHLY and CDR2 FYNNEI come from the germline V gene. The V gene is TRBV2, the J gene TRBJ2-1, with 11 bases that match TRBD2. The sample here was CD4+ or CD8+ T cells sorted from blood, taken in a trial of the OX40 agonist ivuxolimab. This TCR was sampled from an adult with an advanced solid tumor such as melanoma, head and neck, liver or kidney cancer. The CDR3: CASSATSGSSEQFF. The CDR3, as DNA: TGTGCCAGCAGTGCCACTAGCGGGAGCTCTGAGCAGTTCTTC.